The 21 T cell receptor beta chains presented below share a single source sample, sequenced in a study of CD8 T cells in ankylosing spondylitis. Using its own MiXCR run on the 5' RACE reads, TCRdb lists one record per CDR3 protein. In the table there are around 130,000 distinct CDR3 sequences, over 6% of which are singletons. The sample consisted of blood, either unsorted or a sorted T cell fraction (not recorded which). Receptors originate from a male donor with ankylosing spondylitis or in good health (not recorded which).

This clonotype was counted at least ten times. The chain combines TRBV5-6 with TRBJ2-1, with TRBD2 matching 13 bases. Germline V CDR1 and CDR2: SGHDT, YYEEEE. With 4 bases clipped from V and 2 bases from J, the junction kept 9 bases outside the gene matches. CDR3 length: 18 residues. The CDR3 here is CASSPGLAGRRTYNEQFF. The CDR3 DNA reads as TGTGCCAGCAGCCCGGGACTAGCGGGAAGAAGGACCTACAATGAGCAGTTCTTC.

This clonotype was detected ten times or more. CDR3 DNA: TGTGCCAGCAGCTTAAGGTTAGGGGGGAGCTCCTACGAGCAGTACTTC. Encoded protein: CASSLRLGGSSYEQYF. J is TRBJ2-7 and V is TRBV7-2; either TRBD1 or TRBD2 may supply D (6 bases each). The CDR3 runs 16 residues. V lost 2 bases, J lost 0 bases, and 14 bases lay in between. Germline V gene lookup returns CDR1 SGHTA and CDR2 FQGNSA.

This clonotype was observed many times. The genes are TRBV12-3 or TRBV12-4 and TRBJ2-1; no clear D. The CDR3 spans 14 residues. V gave up 5 bases and J gave up 8 bases, with 16 bases separating them. CDR3 nucleotides: TGTGCCAGCAGTGGGTTTATTAAGGCCCATGAGCAGTTCTTC. This gives the protein CASSGFIKAHEQFF.

The table lists this clonotype with many counts. The chain joins TRBV5-1 to TRBJ2-1, with 11 bases matching TRBD2. V lost 3 bases to trimming and J lost 10 bases; unmatched junction nucleotides: 6. Per the germline V gene, CDR1 is SGHRS and CDR2 is YFSETQ. The CDR3 spans 14 residues. The CDR3 here is CASSSGLAGGEQFF. DNA of the CDR3: TGCGCCAGCAGCTCCGGACTAGCGGGTGGGGAGCAGTTCTTC.

This clonotype was counted ten times or more. The rearrangement joins TRBV11-2 to TRBJ2-2; D perhaps matches TRBD2 (5 bases). V lost 4 bases, J lost 7 bases, and 19 bases lay in between. The CDR3 has 16 amino acids. From germline, CDR1 is SGHAT and CDR2 FQNNGV. The CDR3 spells CASSSSVMRVGGELFF. CDR3 bases: TGTGCCAGCAGCTCGAGTGTTATGCGGGTGGGCGGGGAGCTGTTTTTT.

This clonotype has ten or more counts. The chain employs TRBV2 and TRBJ2-3; possible D gene TRBD2, 6 bases. Germline V lookup: CDR1 SNHLY, CDR2 FYNNEI. The CDR3 length is 13 residues. Trimming cost V 7 bases and J 0 bases, with 8 bases left between them. In DNA form, the CDR3 reads TGTGCCAGCATACGGGAGAGCACAGATACGCAGTATTTT. Translated: CASIRESTDTQYF. Full variable domain (remainder filled in from reference TRBV2 and TRBJ2-3): EPEVTQTPSHQVTQMGQEVILRCVPISNHLYFYWYRQILGQKVEFLVSFYNNEISEKSEIFDDQFSVERPDGSNFTLKIRSTKLEDSAMYFCASIRESTDTQYFGPGTRLTVL.

This clonotype came up a few times. The gene calls are TRBV28 and TRBJ2-5, with D unclear. The CDR3 covers 14 residues. Between the trimmed V and J ends, which lost 7 bases and 1 base, there was a span of 13 bases. Per the germline V gene, CDR1 is MDHEN and CDR2 is SYDVKM. CDR3 sequence (DNA): TGTGCCAGCATCATCTCGGGCAGCCAAGAGACCCAGTACTTC. It codes for CASIISGSQETQYF.

This clonotype has a count of ten or more. J is TRBJ1-2 and V is TRBV7-3; 9 bases map to TRBD1. Germline CDR1 reads SGHTA; CDR2 reads FQGTGA. The CDR3 loop spans 16 amino acids. V lost 5 bases and J lost 4; bases outside the gene matches: 11. Here the CDR3 reads CASSPFGGTGTYGYTF. DNA for the CDR3: TGTGCCAGCAGCCCTTTCGGGGGGACAGGGACCTATGGCTACACCTTC.

There are many counts of this clonotype. The V gene is TRBV6-2 or TRBV6-3, the J gene TRBJ1-1; D remains unclear. There are 15 residues in the CDR3. Germline V gene lookup returns CDR1 MNHEY and CDR2 SVGEGT. With 2 bases removed from V and 2 bases from J, the gap between germline ends came to 12 bases. The chain's CDR3 is CASSYGRRPNTEAFF. The DNA of the CDR3 is TGTGCCAGCAGTTACGGCCGAAGACCAAACACTGAAGCTTTCTTT.

This clonotype was seen many times. This chain joins TRBV19 and TRBJ1-3; no definite D call. Germline lookup yields CDR1 LNHDA and CDR2 SQIVND (reference sequence). Trimming removed 3 bases at V and 0 bases at J, with 12 bases between. The CDR3 covers 16 residues. The CDR3 spells CASSIQGVSSGNTIYF. DNA for the CDR3: TGTGCCAGTAGTATCCAAGGCGTTAGCTCTGGAAACACCATATATTTT.

This clonotype was recorded at least ten times. This chain links TRBV5-1 with TRBJ1-1, with D unclear. This CDR3 region has 14 residues. Germline V lookup: CDR1 SGHRS, CDR2 YFSETQ. V was cut by 5 bases and J by 2 bases, with 13 bases left in between. The chain's CDR3 is CASRGWLINTEAFF. The CDR3 DNA reads TGCGCCAGCAGGGGCTGGCTGATTAACACTGAAGCTTTCTTT.

This clonotype appeared many times. The genes are TRBV20-1 and TRBJ2-1; 9 bases are a match to TRBD2. V was clipped by 3 bases and J by 6 bases; unmatched bases: 9. The CDR3 contains 15 residues. Germline CDR1 and CDR2: DFQATT and SNEGSKA (reference sequence). The CDR3 is CSASPPSGTSNEQFF. The CDR3 DNA follows: TGCAGTGCTAGCCCCCCTAGCGGGACTAGCAATGAGCAGTTCTTC.

This clonotype was recorded many times. The chain uses TRBV4-1 and TRBJ1-1; a possible D gene is TRBD1 (5 bases). CDR1 and CDR2 from the germline V gene are MGHRA and YSYEKL. This CDR3 has 13 residues. V was cut by 0 bases and J by 5 bases, with 7 bases left in between. DNA for the CDR3: TGCGCCAGCAGCCAAGATCGGGGGACTGAAGCTTTCTTT. The encoded protein is CASSQDRGTEAFF.

This clonotype has a count of ten or more. The genes are TRBV7-3 and TRBJ2-1, with 8 bases matching TRBD2. Germline V gives CDR1 SGHTA, CDR2 FQGTGA. The CDR3 contains 15 residues. Germline trimming cut 5 bases from V and 0 bases from J; bases unmatched to any gene: 3. The CDR3 reads CASSRSGGSYNEQFF. The CDR3 DNA is TGTGCCAGCAGCCGGAGCGGGGGCTCCTACAATGAGCAGTTCTTC.

The V and J genes are TRBV5-1 and TRBJ2-2; D possibly corresponds to TRBD1 (6 bases). V shed 6 bases and J shed 6 bases, with 12 bases lying between them. The CDR3 has 13 residues. Germline values: CDR1 SGHRS, CDR2 YFSETQ. CDR3 bases: TGCGCCAGCACCAGGGGATTGGCCGGGGAGCTGTTTTTT. As protein: CASTRGLAGELFF.

This clonotype came up a few times. The V call is TRBV2, the J call TRBJ2-5; 13 nucleotides align to TRBD2. Germline loops: CDR1 SNHLY, CDR2 FYNNEI. Trimming took 8 bases from V and 2 from J; bases not matched to a gene: 8. The CDR3 loop spans 16 amino acids. As DNA, the CDR3 is TGTGCCAGCCGAAGAGGACTAGCGGGGGAACAAGAGACCCAGTACTTC. This translates into CASRRGLAGEQETQYF.

In its sample, this clonotype was seen many times. This chain uses TRBV3-1 with TRBJ2-1, with 7 positions matching TRBD2. CDR3 length: 16 residues. CDR1 is LGHDT and CDR2 is YNNKEL in the germline V gene (reference sequence). With V trimmed by 3 bases and J by 0 bases, 5 bases remained unmatched. The CDR3 here is CASSHRAGSSYNEQFF. The CDR3 DNA sequence: TGTGCCAGCAGCCACCGAGCGGGGAGCTCCTACAATGAGCAGTTCTTC.

Only a few counts were recorded for this clonotype. This chain uses TRBV30 with TRBJ1-1; D may be TRBD1 (5 bases). V lost 4 bases and J 0 bases, leaving 15 bases between the germline ends. This CDR3 is built from 15 residues. Per germline, CDR1 GTSNPN and CDR2 SVGIG (reference sequence). The CDR3 spells CAWKWAWGMNTEAFF. DNA for the CDR3: TGTGCCTGGAAATGGGCATGGGGGATGAACACTGAAGCTTTCTTT.

This clonotype came up many times. The gene calls are TRBV20-1 and TRBJ2-7; D call uncertain. Germline V gene data show CDR1 as DFQATT and CDR2 as SNEGSKA (reference sequence). The CDR3 sequence is 16 residues long. Between the trimmed V and J ends, which lost 0 bases and 0 bases, there was a span of 15 bases. CDR3 in amino acids: CSAREANRPSSYEQYF. The CDR3 nucleotides are TGCAGTGCTAGAGAAGCAAATCGCCCCAGCTCCTACGAGCAGTACTTC.

This clonotype was picked up many times. The J gene is TRBJ2-3, the V gene TRBV20-1, with 7 bases matching TRBD1. CDR1 and CDR2 (germline): DFQATT, SNEGSKA (reference sequence). The CDR3 spans 17 residues. Losses at the gene ends were 0 bases for V and 8 bases for J; bases not matched to a gene: 17. This CDR3 reads CSARERQGRGLRGTQYF. CDR3 nucleotides: TGCAGTGCTAGAGAACGACAGGGACGGGGTCTTAGGGGTACGCAGTATTTT.

This clonotype was seen many times. This chain connects TRBV28 to TRBJ1-4; possibly TRBD1 for D (6 bases). CDR3 size: 15 residues. V lost 6 bases to trimming and J lost 0 bases, with 11 bases between them. CDR1 is MDHEN and CDR2 is SYDVKM in the germline V gene. The CDR3 spells CASRFWTATNEKLFF. CDR3 DNA: TGTGCCAGCAGGTTTTGGACAGCAACTAATGAAAAACTGTTTTTT.